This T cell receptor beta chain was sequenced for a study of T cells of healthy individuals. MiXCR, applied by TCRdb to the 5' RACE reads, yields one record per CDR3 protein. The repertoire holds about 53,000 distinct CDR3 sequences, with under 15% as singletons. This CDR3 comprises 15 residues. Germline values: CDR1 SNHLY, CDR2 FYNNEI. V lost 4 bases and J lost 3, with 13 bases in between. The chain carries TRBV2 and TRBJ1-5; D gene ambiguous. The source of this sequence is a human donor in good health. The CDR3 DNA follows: TGTGCCAGCAGTGTCGGAGGGTTTAACAATCAGCCCCAGCATTTT. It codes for CASSVGGFNNQPQHF.